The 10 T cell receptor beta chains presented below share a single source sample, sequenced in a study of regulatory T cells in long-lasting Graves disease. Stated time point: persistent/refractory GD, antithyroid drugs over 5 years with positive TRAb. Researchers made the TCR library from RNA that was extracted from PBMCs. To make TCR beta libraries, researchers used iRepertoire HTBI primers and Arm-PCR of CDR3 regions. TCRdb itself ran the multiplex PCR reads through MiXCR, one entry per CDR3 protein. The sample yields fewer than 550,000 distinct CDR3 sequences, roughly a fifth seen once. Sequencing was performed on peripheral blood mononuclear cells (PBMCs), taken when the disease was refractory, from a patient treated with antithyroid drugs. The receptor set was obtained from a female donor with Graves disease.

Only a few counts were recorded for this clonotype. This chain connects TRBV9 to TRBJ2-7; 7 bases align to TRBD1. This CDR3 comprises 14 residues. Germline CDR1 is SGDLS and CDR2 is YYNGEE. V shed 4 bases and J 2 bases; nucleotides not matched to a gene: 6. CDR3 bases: TGTGCCAGCAGCTCTGGACAGGATCCCTACGAGCAGTACTTC. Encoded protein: CASSSGQDPYEQYF.

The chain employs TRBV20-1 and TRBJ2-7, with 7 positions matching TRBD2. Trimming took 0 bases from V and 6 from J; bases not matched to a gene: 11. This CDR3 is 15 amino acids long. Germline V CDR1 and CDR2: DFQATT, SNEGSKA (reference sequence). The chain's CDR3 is CSAREETSGGGEQYF. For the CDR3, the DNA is TGCAGTGCTAGAGAGGAAACTAGTGGGGGGGGCGAGCAGTACTTC.

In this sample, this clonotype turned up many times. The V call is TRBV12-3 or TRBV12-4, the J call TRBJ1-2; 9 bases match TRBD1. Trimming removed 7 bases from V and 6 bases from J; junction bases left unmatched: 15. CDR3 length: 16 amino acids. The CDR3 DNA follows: TGTGCCAGCACCCGAGACAGGGGGTTTCGTCGGGATGGCTACACCTTC. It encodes CASTRDRGFRRDGYTF.

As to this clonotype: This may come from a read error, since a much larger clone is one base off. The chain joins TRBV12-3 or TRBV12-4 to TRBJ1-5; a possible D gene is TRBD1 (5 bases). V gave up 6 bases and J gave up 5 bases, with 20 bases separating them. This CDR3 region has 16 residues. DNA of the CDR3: TGTGCCAGCAGCTTCCAGGGTTTGGGGAGCGATCAGCCCCAGCATTTT. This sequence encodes CASSFQGLGSDQPQHF.

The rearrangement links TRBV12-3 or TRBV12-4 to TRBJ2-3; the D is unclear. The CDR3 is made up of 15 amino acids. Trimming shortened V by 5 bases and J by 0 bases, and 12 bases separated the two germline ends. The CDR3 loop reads CASSAFLASTDTQYF. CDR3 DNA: TGTGCCAGCAGTGCCTTCTTAGCTAGCACAGATACGCAGTATTTT.

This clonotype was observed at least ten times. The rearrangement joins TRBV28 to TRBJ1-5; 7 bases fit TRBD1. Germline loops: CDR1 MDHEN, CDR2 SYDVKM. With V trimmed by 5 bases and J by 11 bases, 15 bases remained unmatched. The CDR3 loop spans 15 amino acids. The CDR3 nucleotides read TGTGCCAGCAGTATAACCCGACAGGGTAAGATAGCCCAGCATTTT. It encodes CASSITRQGKIAQHF.

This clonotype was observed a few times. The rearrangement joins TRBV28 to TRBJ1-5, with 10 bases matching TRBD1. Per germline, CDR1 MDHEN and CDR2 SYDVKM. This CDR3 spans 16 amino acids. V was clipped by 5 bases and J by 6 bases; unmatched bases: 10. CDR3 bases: TGTGCCAGCAGTCCTAAAGGACAGGGGGGCAGTCAGCCCCAGCATTTT. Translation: CASSPKGQGGSQPQHF.

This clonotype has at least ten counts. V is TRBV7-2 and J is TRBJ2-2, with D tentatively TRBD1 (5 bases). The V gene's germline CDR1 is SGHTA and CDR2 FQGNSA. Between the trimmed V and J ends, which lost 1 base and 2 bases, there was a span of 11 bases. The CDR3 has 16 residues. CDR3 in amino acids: CASSLGTTANTGELFF. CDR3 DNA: TGTGCCAGCAGCTTAGGAACGACAGCCAACACCGGGGAGCTGTTTTTT.

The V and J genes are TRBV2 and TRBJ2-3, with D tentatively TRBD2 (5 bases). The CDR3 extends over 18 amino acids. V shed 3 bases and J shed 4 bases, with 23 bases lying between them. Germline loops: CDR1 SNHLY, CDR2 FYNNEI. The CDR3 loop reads CASSEGWGSGGNPDTQYF. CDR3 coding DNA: TGTGCCAGCAGTGAGGGGTGGGGAAGCGGCGGAAATCCAGATACGCAGTATTTT.

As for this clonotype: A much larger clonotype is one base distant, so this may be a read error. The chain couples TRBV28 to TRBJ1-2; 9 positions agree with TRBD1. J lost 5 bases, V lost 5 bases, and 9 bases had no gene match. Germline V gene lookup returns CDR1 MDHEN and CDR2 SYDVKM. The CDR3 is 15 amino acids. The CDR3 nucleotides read TGTGCCAGCAGTCCCCCACAGGGGGCGCGGTATGGCTACACCTTC. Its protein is CASSPPQGARYGYTF.